The T cell receptor beta chain under discussion was sequenced for a study of beta chain features in type 1 diabetes. Study background: Patients did not differ from healthy donors in age, gender or cell yield.

CDR3 length: 16 residues. The V and J ends lost 1 base and 4 bases, in that order; junction bases with no gene match: 9. Germline assignment: CDR1 SEHNR and CDR2 FQNEAQ (reference sequence). cDNA synthesis used the whole RNA isolate, giving expressed TCRB sequences. Clones were sequenced by immunoSEQ multiplex PCR, and TCRdb holds only the in-frame ones, with some missing. The sample has fewer than 550,000 clones, 11% seen once. V usage is TRBV7-9 and J usage is TRBJ1-1; 7 nucleotides agree with TRBD1. Sequences were obtained from naive CD4+ T cells from blood. The clonotype was recovered from a woman under 30 in good health. In nucleotides, the CDR3 is TGTGCCAGCAGCTTAGTAGGGGGCCTAAGGGGCACTGAAGCTTTCTTT. It is translated as CASSLVGGLRGTEAFF.